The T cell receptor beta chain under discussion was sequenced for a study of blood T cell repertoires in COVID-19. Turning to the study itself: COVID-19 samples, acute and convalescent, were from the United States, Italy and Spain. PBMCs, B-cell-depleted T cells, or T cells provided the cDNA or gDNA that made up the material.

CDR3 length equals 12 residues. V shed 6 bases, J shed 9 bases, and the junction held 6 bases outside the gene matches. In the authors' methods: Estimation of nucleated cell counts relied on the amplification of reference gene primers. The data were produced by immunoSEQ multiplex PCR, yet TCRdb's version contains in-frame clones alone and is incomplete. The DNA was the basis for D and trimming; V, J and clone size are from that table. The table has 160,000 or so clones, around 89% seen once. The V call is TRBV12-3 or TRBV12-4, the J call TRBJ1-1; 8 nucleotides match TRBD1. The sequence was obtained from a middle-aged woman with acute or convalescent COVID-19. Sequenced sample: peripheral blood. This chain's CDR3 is CASSRGQGQAFF. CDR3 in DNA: TGTGCCAGCAGCCGAGGACAGGGCCAAGCTTTCTTT.